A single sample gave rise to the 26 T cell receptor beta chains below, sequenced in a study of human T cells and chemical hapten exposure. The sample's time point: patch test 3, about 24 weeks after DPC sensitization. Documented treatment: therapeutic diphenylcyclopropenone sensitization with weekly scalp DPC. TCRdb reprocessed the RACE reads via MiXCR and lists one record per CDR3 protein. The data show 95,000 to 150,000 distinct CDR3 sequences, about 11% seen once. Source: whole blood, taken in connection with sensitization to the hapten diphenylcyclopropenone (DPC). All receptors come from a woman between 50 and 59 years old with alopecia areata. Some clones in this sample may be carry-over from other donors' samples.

CDR3 in amino acids: CAWTFTSGNTIYF. Here the CDR3 DNA reads TGTGCCTGGACATTCACTTCTGGAAACACCATATATTTT. The chain uses TRBV30 and TRBJ1-3; D is ambiguous. The CDR3 totals 13 residues. V dropped 4 bases and J dropped 1 base, with 8 bases sitting between them. Looked up from germline, CDR1 is GTSNPN and CDR2 is SVGIG (reference sequence).

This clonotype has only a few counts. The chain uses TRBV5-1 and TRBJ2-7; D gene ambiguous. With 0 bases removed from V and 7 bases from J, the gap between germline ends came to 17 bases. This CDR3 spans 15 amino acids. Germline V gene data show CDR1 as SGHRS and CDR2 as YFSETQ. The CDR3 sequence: CASSLESAPAEEQYF. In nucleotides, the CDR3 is TGCGCCAGCAGCTTGGAGTCAGCGCCGGCGGAAGAGCAGTACTTC.

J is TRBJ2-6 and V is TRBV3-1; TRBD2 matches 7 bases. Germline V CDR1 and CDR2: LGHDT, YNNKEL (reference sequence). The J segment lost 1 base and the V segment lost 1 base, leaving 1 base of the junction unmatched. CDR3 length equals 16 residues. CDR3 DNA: TGTGCCAGCAGCCAAGGGGGGGGGTCTGGGGCCAACGTCCTGACTTTC. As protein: CASSQGGGSGANVLTF.

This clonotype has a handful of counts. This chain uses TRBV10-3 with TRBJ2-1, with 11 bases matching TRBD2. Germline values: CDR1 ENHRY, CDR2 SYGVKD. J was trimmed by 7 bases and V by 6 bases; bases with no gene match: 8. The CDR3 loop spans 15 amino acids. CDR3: CAIRPTSGTGNEQFF. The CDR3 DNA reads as TGTGCCATCAGGCCGACTAGCGGGACCGGGAATGAGCAGTTCTTC.

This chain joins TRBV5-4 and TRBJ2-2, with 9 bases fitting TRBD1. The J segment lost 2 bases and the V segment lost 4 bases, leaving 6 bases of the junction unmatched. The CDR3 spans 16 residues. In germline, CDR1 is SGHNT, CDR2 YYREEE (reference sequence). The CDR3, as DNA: TGTGCCAGCAGCCCCCGGACAGGGGAAAACACCGGGGAGCTGTTTTTT. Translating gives CASSPRTGENTGELFF.

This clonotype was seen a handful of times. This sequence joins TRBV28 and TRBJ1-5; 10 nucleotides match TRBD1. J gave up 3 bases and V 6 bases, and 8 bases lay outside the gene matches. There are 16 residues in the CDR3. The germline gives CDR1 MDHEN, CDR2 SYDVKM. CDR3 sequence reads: CASRSGQGVPNQPQHF. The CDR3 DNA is TGTGCCAGCAGATCTGGACAGGGGGTCCCCAATCAGCCCCAGCATTTT.

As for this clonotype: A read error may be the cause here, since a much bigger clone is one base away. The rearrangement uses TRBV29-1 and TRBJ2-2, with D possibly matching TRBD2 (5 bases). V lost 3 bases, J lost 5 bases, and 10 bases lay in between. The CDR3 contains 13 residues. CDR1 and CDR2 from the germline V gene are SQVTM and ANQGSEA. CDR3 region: CSVEGDCTGELFF. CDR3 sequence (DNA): TGCAGCGTTGAGGGAGATTGTACCGGGGAGCTGTTTTTT.

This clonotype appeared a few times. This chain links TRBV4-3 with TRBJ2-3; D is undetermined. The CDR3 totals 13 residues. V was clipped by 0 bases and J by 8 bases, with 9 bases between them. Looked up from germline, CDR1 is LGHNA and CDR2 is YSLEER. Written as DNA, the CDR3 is TGCGCCAGCAGCCAAGATAGTGGGCTTACGCAGTATTTT. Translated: CASSQDSGLTQYF.

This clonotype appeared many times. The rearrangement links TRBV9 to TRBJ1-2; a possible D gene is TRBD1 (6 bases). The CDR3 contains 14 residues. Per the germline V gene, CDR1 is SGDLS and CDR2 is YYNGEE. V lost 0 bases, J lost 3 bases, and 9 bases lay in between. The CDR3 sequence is CASSVAQGDYGYTF. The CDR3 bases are TGTGCCAGCAGCGTAGCACAGGGAGACTATGGCTACACCTTC.

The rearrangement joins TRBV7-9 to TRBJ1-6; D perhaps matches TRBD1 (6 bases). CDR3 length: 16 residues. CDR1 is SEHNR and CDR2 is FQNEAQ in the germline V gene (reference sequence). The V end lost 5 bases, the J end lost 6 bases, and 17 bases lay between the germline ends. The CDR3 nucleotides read TGTGCCAGCAGCCCGCAAGGGGGTCACGGTAATTCACCCCTCCACTTT. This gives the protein CASSPQGGHGNSPLHF.

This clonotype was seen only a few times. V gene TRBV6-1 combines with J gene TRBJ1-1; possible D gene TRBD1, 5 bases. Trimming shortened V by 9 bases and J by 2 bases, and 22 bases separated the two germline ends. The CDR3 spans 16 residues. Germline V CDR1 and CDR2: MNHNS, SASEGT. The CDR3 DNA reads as TGTGCCAGTCAGGACGACCCGGGACTGATAAACACTGAAGCTTTCTTT. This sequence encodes CASQDDPGLINTEAFF.

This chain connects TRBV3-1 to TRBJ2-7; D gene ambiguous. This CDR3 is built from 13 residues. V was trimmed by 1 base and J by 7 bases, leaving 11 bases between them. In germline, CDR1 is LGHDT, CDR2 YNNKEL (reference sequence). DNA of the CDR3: TGTGCCAGCAGCCAAGTAGGCAATCGGGAGCAGTACTTC. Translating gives CASSQVGNREQYF.

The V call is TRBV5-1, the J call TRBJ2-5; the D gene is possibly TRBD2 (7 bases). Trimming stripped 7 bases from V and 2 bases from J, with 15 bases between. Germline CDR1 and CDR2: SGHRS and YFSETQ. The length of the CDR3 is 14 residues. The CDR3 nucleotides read TGCGCCAGCGCCGGCAGGGGAGGGCAAGAGACCCAGTACTTC. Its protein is CASAGRGGQETQYF.

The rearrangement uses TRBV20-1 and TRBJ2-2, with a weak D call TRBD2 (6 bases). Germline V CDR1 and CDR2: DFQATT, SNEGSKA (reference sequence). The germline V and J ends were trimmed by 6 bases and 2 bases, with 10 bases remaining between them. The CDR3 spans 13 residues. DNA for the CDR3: TGCAGTGCCCGGGACTTCAACACCGGGGAGCTGTTTTTT. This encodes CSARDFNTGELFF.

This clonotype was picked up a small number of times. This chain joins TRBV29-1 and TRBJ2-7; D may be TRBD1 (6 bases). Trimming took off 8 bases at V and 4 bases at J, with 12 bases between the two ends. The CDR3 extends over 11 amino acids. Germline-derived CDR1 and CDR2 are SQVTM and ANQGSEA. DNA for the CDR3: TGCAGCACAATCCAGGGGTACGAGCAGTACTTC. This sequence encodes CSTIQGYEQYF.

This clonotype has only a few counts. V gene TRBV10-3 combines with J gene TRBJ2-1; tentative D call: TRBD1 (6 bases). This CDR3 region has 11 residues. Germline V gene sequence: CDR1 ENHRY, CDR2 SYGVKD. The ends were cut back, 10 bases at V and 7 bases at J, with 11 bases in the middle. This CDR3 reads CATLGANEQFF. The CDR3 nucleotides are TGTGCCACCCTGGGGGCAAATGAGCAGTTCTTC.

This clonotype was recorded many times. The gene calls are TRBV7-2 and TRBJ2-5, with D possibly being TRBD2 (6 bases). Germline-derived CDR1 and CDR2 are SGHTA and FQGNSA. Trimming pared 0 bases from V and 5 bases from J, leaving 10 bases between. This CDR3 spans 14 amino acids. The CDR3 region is CASSLARLGETQYF. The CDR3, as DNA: TGTGCCAGCAGCTTAGCCCGACTAGGGGAGACCCAGTACTTC.

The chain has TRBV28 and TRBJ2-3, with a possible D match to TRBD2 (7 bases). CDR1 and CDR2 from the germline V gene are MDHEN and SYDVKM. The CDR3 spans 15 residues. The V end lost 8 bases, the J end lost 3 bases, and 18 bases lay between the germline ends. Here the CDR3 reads CASSERGGKTDTQYF. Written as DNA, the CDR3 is TGTGCCAGCTCTGAGAGGGGGGGCAAGACAGATACGCAGTATTTT. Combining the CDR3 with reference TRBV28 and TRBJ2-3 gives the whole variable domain DVKVTQSSRYLVKRTGEKVFLECVQDMDHENMFWYRQDPGLGLRLIYFSYDVKMKEKGDIPEGYSVSREKKERFSLILESASTNQTSMYLCASSERGGKTDTQYFGPGTRLTVL.

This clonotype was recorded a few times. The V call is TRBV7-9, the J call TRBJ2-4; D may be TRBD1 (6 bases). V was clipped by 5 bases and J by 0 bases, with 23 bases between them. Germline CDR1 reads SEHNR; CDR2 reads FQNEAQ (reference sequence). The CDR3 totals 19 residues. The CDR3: CASSQYAGTPNLAKNIQYF. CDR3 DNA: TGTGCCAGCAGCCAGTATGCCGGGACACCTAATCTAGCCAAAAACATTCAGTACTTC.

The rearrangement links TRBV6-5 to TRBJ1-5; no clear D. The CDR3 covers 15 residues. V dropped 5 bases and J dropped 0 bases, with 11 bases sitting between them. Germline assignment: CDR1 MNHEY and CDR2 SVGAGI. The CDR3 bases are TGTGCCAGCAGTAACGAACTCAATAGCAATCAGCCCCAGCATTTT. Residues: CASSNELNSNQPQHF.

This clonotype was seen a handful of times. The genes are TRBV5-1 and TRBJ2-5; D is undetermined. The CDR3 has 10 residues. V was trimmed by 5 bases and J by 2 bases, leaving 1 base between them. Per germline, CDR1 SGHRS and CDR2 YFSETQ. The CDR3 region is CASRQETQYF. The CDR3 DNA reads TGCGCCAGCAGGCAAGAGACCCAGTACTTC. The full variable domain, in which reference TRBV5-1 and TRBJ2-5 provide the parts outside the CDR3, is KAGVTQTPRYLIKTRGQQVTLSCSPISGHRSVSWYQQTPGQGLQFLFEYFSETQRNKGNFPGRFSGRQFSNSRSEMNVSTLELGDSALYLCASRQETQYFGPGTRLLVL.

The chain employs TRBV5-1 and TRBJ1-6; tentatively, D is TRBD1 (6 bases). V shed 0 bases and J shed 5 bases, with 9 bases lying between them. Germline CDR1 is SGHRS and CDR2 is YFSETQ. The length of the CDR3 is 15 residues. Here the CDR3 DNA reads TGCGCCAGCAGCTTGGAGACAGGCCATAATTCACCCCTCCACTTT. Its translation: CASSLETGHNSPLHF.

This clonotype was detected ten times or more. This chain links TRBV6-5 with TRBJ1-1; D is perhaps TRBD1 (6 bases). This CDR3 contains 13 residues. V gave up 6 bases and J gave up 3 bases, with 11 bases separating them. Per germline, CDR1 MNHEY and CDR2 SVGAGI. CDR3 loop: CASRPTGYTEAFF. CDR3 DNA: TGTGCCAGCAGGCCCACAGGGTACACTGAAGCTTTCTTT.

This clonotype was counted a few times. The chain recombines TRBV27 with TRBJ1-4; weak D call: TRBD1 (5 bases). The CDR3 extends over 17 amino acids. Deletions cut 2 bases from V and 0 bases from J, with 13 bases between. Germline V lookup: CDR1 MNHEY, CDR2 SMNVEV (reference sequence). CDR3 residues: CASSLMGPVSTNEKLFF. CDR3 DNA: TGTGCCAGCAGTTTAATGGGGCCCGTTTCAACTAATGAAAAACTGTTTTTT.

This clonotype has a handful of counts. As DNA, the CDR3 is TGTGCCAGCAGCTTAGGATGGGGACCGGCAGATACGCAGTATTTT. Translating gives CASSLGWGPADTQYF. The chain has TRBV7-2 and TRBJ2-3; the D call may be TRBD1 or TRBD2 (5 bases each). The CDR3 has 15 amino acids. The V end was cut by 1 base, the J end by 4 bases, with 12 bases between. In germline, CDR1 is SGHTA, CDR2 FQGNSA.

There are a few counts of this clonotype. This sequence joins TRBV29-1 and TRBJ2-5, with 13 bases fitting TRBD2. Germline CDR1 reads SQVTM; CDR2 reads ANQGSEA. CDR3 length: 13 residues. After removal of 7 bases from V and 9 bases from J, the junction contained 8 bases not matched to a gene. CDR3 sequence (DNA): TGCAGCGCTCTACTAGCGGGAGGGGAGGCCCAGTACTTC. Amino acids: CSALLAGGEAQYF.